This entry is about one T cell receptor beta chain. Its antigen is unidentified. 60 Vbeta and 13 Jbeta primers were used in PCR. This table comes from immunoSEQ multiplex PCR, and its TCRdb copy is limited to in-frame clones, with some not included. This sample has about 130,000 clones, with around 63% found just once. The CDR3 runs 15 residues. Trimming took 4 bases from V and 5 from J; bases not matched to a gene: 10. Germline-derived CDR1 and CDR2 are LNHDA and SQIVND (reference sequence). This entry comes from a study of cytomegalovirus exposure and HLA in healthy donors. Study outcomes and limitations: Several V segments, TRBV6-2 and TRBV6-3 among them, could not be told apart and were dropped.

The specimen sequenced was PBMCs. This receptor was taken from a human donor in good health. The chain employs TRBV19 and TRBJ2-7; 8 positions match TRBD1. The CDR3 DNA follows: TGTGCCAGTAGTACCGGACAGGGAGTCGAGCACGAGCAGTACTTC. Its translation: CASSTGQGVEHEQYF.